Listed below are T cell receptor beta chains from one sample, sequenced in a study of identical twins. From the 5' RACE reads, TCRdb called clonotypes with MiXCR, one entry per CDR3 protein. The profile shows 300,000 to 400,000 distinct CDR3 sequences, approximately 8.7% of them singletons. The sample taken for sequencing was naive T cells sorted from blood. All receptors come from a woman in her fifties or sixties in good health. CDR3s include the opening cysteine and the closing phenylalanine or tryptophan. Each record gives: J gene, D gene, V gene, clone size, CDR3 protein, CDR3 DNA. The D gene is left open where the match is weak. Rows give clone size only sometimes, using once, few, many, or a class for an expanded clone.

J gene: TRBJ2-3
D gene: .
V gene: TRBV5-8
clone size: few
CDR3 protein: CASSLLRNTQYF
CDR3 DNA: TGTGCCAGCAGCTTGTTGAGAAATACGCAGTATTTT

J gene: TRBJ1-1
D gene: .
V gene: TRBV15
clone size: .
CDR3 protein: CATSRDRLEAFF
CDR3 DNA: TGTGCCACCAGCAGAGACAGACTAGAAGCTTTCTTT

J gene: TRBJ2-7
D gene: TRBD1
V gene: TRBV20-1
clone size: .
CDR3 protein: CSARDMMNRGYEQYF
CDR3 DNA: TGCAGTGCTAGAGATATGATGAACAGGGGGTACGAGCAGTACTTC

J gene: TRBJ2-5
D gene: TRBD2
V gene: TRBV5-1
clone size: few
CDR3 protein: CASSLAALAGGGETQYF
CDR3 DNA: TGCGCCAGCAGCTTGGCCGCGCTAGCGGGAGGAGGGGAGACCCAGTACTTC

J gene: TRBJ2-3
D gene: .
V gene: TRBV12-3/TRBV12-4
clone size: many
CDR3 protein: CAITQGTADTQYF
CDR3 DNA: TGTGCCATTACTCAGGGGACGGCAGATACGCAGTATTTT

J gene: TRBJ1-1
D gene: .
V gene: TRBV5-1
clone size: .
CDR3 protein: CASSLEVTNTEAFF
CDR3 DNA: TGCGCCAGCAGCTTGGAGGTGACGAACACTGAAGCTTTCTTT

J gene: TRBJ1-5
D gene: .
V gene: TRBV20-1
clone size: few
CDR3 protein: CSASEGVSQPQHF
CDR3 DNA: TGCAGTGCTAGTGAAGGGGTGAGTCAGCCCCAGCATTTT

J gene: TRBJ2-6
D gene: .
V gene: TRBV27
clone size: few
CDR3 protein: CASSPRNSPNVLTF
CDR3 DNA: TGTGCCAGCAGTCCAAGGAATAGCCCGAACGTCCTGACTTTC

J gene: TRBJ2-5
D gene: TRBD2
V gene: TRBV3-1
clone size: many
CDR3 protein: CASRRAGETQYF
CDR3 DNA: TGTGCCAGCCGTAGAGCGGGGGAGACCCAGTACTTC

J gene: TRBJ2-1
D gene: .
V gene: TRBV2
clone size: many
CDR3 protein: CASGHLVSNEQFF
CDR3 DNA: TGTGCCAGCGGACATCTAGTCTCCAATGAGCAGTTCTTC

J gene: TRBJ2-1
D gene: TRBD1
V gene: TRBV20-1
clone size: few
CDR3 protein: CSAPDRDYNEQFF
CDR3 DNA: TGCAGTGCCCCCGACAGGGACTACAATGAGCAGTTCTTC

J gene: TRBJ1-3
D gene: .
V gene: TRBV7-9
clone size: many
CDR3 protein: CASSPGSTGNTIYF
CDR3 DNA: TGTGCCAGCAGCCCCGGGTCCACTGGAAACACCATATATTTT

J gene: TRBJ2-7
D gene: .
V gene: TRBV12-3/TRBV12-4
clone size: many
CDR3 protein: CASSLSTYEQYF
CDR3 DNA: TGTGCCAGCAGTTTGTCGACCTACGAGCAGTACTTC

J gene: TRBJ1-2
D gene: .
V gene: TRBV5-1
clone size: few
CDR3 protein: CASSLVVGINYGYTF
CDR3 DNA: TGCGCCAGCAGCTTGGTCGTGGGGATCAACTATGGCTACACCTTC

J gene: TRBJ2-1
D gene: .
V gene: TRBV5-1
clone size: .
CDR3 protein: CASSLARGTRHNEQFF
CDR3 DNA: TGCGCCAGCAGCTTGGCCCGAGGCACCAGACACAATGAGCAGTTCTTC

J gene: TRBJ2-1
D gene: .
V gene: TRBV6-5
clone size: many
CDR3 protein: CASSYEGSVDEQFF
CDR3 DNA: TGTGCCAGCAGTTACGAGGGGTCTGTGGATGAGCAGTTCTTC

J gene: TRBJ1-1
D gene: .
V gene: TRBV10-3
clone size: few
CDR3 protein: CAISDKTTGNTEAFF
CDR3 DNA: TGTGCCATCAGTGATAAGACTACAGGGAACACTGAAGCTTTCTTT

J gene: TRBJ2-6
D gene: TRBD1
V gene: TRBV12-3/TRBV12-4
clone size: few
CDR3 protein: CASTFNRGPGAGANVLTF
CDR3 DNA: TGTGCCAGCACCTTCAATAGGGGGCCCGGGGCAGGGGCCAACGTCCTGACTTTC

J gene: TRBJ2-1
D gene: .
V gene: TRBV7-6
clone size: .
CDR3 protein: CASSSPWAPYNEQFF
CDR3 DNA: TGTGCCAGCAGCTCACCCTGGGCTCCCTACAATGAGCAGTTCTTC

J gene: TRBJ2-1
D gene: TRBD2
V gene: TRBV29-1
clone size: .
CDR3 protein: CSVVLAVRYNEQFF
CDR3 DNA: TGCAGCGTTGTTCTAGCGGTGCGCTACAATGAGCAGTTCTTC

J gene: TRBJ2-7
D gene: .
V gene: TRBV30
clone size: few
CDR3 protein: CAWSTGTSYEQYF
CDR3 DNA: TGTGCCTGGAGTACAGGAACCTCCTACGAGCAGTACTTC

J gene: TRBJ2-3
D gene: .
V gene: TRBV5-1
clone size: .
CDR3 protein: CASSPRAVSTDTQYF
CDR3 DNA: TGCGCCAGCAGCCCCAGGGCGGTCAGCACAGATACGCAGTATTTT

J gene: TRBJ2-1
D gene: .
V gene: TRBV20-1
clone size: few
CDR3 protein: CSARLRALYNEQFF
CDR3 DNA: TGCAGTGCTAGACTTAGGGCCCTCTACAATGAGCAGTTCTTC

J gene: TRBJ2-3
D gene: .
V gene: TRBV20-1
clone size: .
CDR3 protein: CSSRDAGHTQFF
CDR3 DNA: TGCAGTTCCCGGGATGCCGGCCATACGCAGTTTTTT

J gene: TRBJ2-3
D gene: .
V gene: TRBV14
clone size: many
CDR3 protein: CASSQGLAVLTDTQYF
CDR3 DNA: TGTGCCAGCAGCCAAGGGTTAGCGGTACTCACAGATACGCAGTATTTT

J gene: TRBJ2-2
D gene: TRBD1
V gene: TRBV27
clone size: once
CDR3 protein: CASSTGQGAGGELFF
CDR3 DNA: TGTGCCAGCAGTACTGGACAGGGAGCCGGCGGGGAGCTGTTTTTT

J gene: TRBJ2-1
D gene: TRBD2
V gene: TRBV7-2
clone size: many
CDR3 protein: CASSPDGLAGGYEQFF
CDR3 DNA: TGTGCCAGCAGCCCCGACGGACTAGCGGGAGGGTATGAGCAGTTCTTC

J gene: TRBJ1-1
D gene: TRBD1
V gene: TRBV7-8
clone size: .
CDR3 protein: CASSPYGPGQGNTEAFF
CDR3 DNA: TGTGCCAGCAGCCCTTACGGACCGGGACAGGGGAACACTGAAGCTTTCTTT